This TCR beta chain was documented in a study of shared clonotypes between healthy human individuals. General study findings and limits: Genetic and exposure-history diversity was limited by the few donors. It was observed that 4% to 6% of naive CD4 clonotypes were shared across four donors.

With regard to this clone: Its antigen is as yet unknown.

Naivety among CD8 cells was defined by CD45RO negativity and positive CCR7 selection, thereby excluding terminally differentiated effector memory CD45RA+ cells. V lost 3 bases, J lost 8 bases, and 6 bases stayed unmatched. This CDR3 region has 14 residues. Germline V gene data show CDR1 as SGDLS and CDR2 as YYNGEE. Deep-level settings were used for running the assay. Sequencing was performed with immunoSEQ multiplex PCR; in TCRdb, only in-frame clones are kept and a portion is missing. The data contain millions of clones, around 93% of them seen just once; the ten biggest clones take up more than 1.5%.

Sequencing used naive CD8+ T cells from PBMCs. The chain joins TRBV9 to TRBJ1-2; TRBD1 agrees at 11 bases. This clonotype was sampled from a man between 18 and 35 years old in good health. Some clones in this sample may be carry-over from other donors' samples. The CDR3 sequence is CASSEDRGPRGYTF. The DNA for the CDR3 is TGTGCCAGCAGCGAGGACAGGGGGCCTCGGGGCTACACCTTC.